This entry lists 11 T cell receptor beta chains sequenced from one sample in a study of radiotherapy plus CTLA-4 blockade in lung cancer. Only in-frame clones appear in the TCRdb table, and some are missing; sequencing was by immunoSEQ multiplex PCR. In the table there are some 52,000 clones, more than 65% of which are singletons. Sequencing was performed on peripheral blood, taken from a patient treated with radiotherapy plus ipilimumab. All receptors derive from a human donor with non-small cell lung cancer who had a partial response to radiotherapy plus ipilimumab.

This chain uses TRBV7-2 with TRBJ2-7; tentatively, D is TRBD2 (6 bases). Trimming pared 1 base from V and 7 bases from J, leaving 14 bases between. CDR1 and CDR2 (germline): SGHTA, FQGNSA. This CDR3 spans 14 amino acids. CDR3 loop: CASSLGRVRVEQYF. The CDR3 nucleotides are TGTGCCAGCAGCTTAGGGAGGGTCCGGGTGGAGCAGTACTTC.

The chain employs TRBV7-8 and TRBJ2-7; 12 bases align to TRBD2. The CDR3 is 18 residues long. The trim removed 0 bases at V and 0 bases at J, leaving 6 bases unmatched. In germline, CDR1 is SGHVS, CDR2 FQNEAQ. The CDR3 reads CASSLALTSGGISYEQYF. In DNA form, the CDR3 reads TGTGCCAGCAGCTTAGCGCTGACTAGCGGGGGCATCTCCTACGAGCAGTACTTC. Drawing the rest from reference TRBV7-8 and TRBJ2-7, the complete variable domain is GAGVSQSPRYKVAKRGQDVALRCDPISGHVSLFWYQQALGQGPEFLTYFQNEAQLDKSGLPSDRFFAERPEGSVSTLKIQRTQQEDSAVYLCASSLALTSGGISYEQYFGPGTRLTVT.

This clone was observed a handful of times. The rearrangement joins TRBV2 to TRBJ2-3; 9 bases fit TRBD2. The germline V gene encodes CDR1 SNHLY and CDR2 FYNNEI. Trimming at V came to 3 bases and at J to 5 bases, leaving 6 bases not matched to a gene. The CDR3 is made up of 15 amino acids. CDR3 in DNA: TGTGCCAGCAGTGACGCGGGGGGGCGGCAAGATACGCAGTATTTT. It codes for CASSDAGGRQDTQYF.

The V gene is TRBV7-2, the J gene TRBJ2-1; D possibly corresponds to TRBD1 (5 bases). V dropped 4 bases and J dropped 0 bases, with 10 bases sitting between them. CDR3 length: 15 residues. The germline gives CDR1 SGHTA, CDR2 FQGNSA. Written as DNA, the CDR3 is TGTGCCAGCAGCTCCAGGGTGAGCTCCTACAATGAGCAGTTCTTC. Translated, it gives CASSSRVSSYNEQFF.

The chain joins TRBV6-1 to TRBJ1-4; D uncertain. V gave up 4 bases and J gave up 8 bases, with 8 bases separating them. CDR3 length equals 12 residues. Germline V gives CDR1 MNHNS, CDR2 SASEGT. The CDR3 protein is CASSATGEKLFF. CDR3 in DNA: TGTGCCAGCAGTGCCACCGGGGAAAAACTGTTTTTT.

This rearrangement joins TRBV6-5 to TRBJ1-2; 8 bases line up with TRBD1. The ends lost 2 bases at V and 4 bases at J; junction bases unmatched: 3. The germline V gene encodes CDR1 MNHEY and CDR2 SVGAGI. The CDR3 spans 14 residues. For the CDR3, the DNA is TGTGCCAGCAGTTACCTCGACAGGGGCTATGGCTACACCTTC. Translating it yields CASSYLDRGYGYTF.

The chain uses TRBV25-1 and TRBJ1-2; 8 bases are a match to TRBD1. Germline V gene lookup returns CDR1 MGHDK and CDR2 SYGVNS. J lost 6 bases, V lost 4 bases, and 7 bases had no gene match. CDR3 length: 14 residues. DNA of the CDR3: TGTGCCAGCAGTGTGGACAGGGAGCAAGATGGCTACACCTTC. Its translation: CASSVDREQDGYTF.

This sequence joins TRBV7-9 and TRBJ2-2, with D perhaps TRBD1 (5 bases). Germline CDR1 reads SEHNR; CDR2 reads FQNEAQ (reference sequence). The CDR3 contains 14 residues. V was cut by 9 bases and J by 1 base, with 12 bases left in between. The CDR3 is CARGGAQNTGELFF. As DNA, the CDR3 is TGTGCCAGAGGTGGGGCGCAGAACACCGGGGAGCTGTTTTTT.

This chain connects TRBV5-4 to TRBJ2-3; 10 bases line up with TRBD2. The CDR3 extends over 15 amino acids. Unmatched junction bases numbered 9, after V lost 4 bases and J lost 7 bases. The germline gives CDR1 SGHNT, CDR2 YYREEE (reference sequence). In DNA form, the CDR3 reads TGTGCCAGCAGCCCCCCGGGACTAGCGATGAATACGCAGTATTTT. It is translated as CASSPPGLAMNTQYF. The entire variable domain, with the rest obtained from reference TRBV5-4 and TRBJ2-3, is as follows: ETGVTQSPTHLIKTRGQQVTLRCSSQSGHNTVSWYQQALGQGPQFIFQYYREEENGRGNFPPRFSGLQFPNYSSELNVNALELDDSALYLCASSPPGLAMNTQYFGPGTRLTVL.

The CDR3 spells CASSYSRGGYGYTF. The CDR3, as DNA: TGTGCCAGCAGTTACTCGAGAGGGGGTTATGGCTACACCTTC. This rearrangement joins TRBV6-5 to TRBJ1-2; weak D call: TRBD1 (6 bases). V shed 0 bases and J shed 5 bases, with 10 bases lying between them. The CDR3 runs to 14 residues. From germline, CDR1 is MNHEY and CDR2 SVGAGI.

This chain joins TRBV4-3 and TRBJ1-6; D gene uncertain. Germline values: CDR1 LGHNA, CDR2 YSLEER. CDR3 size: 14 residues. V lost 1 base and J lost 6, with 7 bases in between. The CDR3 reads CASSQAATNSPLHF. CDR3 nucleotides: TGCGCCAGCAGCCAAGCTGCTACTAATTCACCCCTCCACTTT.